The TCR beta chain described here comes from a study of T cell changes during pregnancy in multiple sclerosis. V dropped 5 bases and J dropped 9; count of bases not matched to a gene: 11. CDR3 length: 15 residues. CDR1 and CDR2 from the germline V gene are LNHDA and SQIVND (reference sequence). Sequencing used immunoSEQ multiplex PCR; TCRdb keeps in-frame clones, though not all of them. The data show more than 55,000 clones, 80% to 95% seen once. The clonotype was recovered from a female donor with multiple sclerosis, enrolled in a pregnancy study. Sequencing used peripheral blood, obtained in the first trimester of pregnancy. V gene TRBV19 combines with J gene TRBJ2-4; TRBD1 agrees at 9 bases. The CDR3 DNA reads TGTGCCAGTAGTCCCCGGGGACAGGGCGGGAGCATTCAGTACTTC. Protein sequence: CASSPRGQGGSIQYF.